The 17 T cell receptor beta chains below were found in one sample sequenced in a study of CD8 T cells in Susac syndrome. Random hexamers were used to reverse transcribe the RNA input (about 0.45 to 1 ug). TCRdb ran MiXCR on the immunoSEQ multiplex PCR reads and lists one entry per CDR3 protein. The data hold approximately 140,000 distinct CDR3 sequences, with roughly 94% observed a single time. Sequenced sample: CD8+ T cells from PBMCs. All receptors derive from a human donor in good health.

The rearrangement joins TRBV5-6 to TRBJ2-7; the match to TRBD1 covers 11 bases. Trimming took 5 bases from V and 3 from J; bases not matched to a gene: 7. Germline values: CDR1 SGHDT, CDR2 YYEEEE. This CDR3 contains 15 residues. The CDR3 sequence is CASRVRDRGFYEQYF. The CDR3 DNA reads TGTGCCAGCAGAGTGCGGGACAGGGGGTTCTACGAGCAGTACTTC.

The chain combines TRBV29-1 with TRBJ1-1; 9 bases align to TRBD1. V was clipped by 6 bases and J by 7 bases; unmatched bases: 6. This CDR3 contains 12 residues. Per germline, CDR1 SQVTM and CDR2 ANQGSEA. Written as DNA, the CDR3 is TGCAGCGTGCCCCTGACAGGGGGTGAAGCTTTCTTT. The encoded protein is CSVPLTGGEAFF.

The V and J genes are TRBV7-9 and TRBJ2-7; D might be TRBD1 or TRBD2, each matching 5 bases. Germline V gene data show CDR1 as SEHNR and CDR2 as FQNEAQ (reference sequence). The CDR3 extends over 14 amino acids. The V gene lost 5 bases and the J gene lost 3 bases, with 14 bases spanning the gap. The CDR3 protein is CASSAWDGNYEQYF. CDR3 sequence (DNA): TGTGCCAGCAGCGCATGGGACGGTAACTACGAGCAGTACTTC.

This chain joins TRBV18 and TRBJ2-1; 8 bases are a match to TRBD2. Germline V gives CDR1 KGHSH, CDR2 LQKENI. This CDR3 has 14 amino acids. V was pared by 5 bases and J by 7 bases, with 7 bases of the junction left unmatched. CDR3 sequence reads: CASSEAGVGNEQFF. The CDR3 DNA is TGTGCCAGCTCAGAAGCGGGAGTAGGGAATGAGCAGTTCTTC.

J is TRBJ2-1 and V is TRBV3-1; perhaps TRBD1 as D (5 bases). The V end lost 2 bases, the J end lost 8 bases, and 10 bases lay between the germline ends. CDR1 is LGHDT and CDR2 is YNNKEL in the germline V gene (reference sequence). The length of the CDR3 is 13 residues. For the CDR3, the DNA is TGTGCCAGCAGCCAAACCGACAGCGATGAGCAGTTCTTC. This codes for CASSQTDSDEQFF.

The chain combines TRBV19 with TRBJ2-3, with 9 bases that match TRBD2. The germline V gene encodes CDR1 LNHDA and CDR2 SQIVND (reference sequence). Losses at the gene ends were 0 bases for V and 6 bases for J; bases not matched to a gene: 10. The length of the CDR3 is 17 residues. DNA of the CDR3: TGTGCCAGTAGTATAGAACGGACCGGGACTAGCCGGGATACGCAGTATTTT. Residues: CASSIERTGTSRDTQYF.

The CDR3 DNA is TGCAGCGGTCAATCCGGGACAGGGGGGGGGACCCAGTACTTC. Its translation is CSGQSGTGGGTQYF. The chain has TRBV29-1 and TRBJ2-5; 11 bases are shared with TRBD1. The CDR3 length is 14 residues. Unmatched junction bases numbered 11, after V lost 7 bases and J lost 7 bases. Germline V gives CDR1 SQVTM, CDR2 ANQGSEA.

The chain recombines TRBV4-3 with TRBJ2-7; D perhaps matches TRBD1 (6 bases). The CDR3 is 15 amino acids. Germline lookup yields CDR1 LGHNA and CDR2 YSLEER. V gave up 1 base and J gave up 2 bases, with 12 bases separating them. CDR3 bases: TGCGCCAGCAGCCAAGTAACAGGGCTAACCTACGAGCAGTACTTC. This encodes CASSQVTGLTYEQYF.

Note on this clonotype: An end of the junction does not agree with germline; a read error may underlie this. The chain links TRBV7-7 to TRBJ2-5, with D possibly TRBD2 on 6 matching bases. The CDR3 contains 14 residues. The germline gives CDR1 SSHAT, CDR2 FNYEAQ (reference sequence). The CDR3 DNA reads TGTGCTAGCAGCCTCTTTCCGGGAGAAGAGACCCAGTACTTC. Translated: CASSLFPGEETQYF.

The V gene is TRBV20-1, the J gene TRBJ1-1, with unresolved D. The germline V gene has CDR1 DFQATT and CDR2 SNEGSKA (reference sequence). V lost 3 bases to trimming and J lost 2 bases, with 19 bases between them. The CDR3 has 16 residues. The CDR3 loop reads CSARARTVLSNTEAFF. CDR3 nucleotide sequence: TGCAGTGCTAGGGCCCGAACGGTTTTGAGCAACACTGAAGCTTTCTTT.

V and J are TRBV7-9 and TRBJ1-1, with 10 bases fitting TRBD1. CDR3 length: 16 residues. Germline-derived CDR1 and CDR2 are SEHNR and FQNEAQ (reference sequence). With 4 bases clipped from V and 0 bases from J, the junction kept 5 bases outside the gene matches. The DNA for the CDR3 is TGTGCCAGCAGCTCTAGGGGGACAGGGGTGAACACTGAAGCTTTCTTT. It translates to CASSSRGTGVNTEAFF.

This rearrangement joins TRBV27 to TRBJ2-1; no clear D gene. The CDR3 length is 12 residues. Germline assignment: CDR1 MNHEY and CDR2 SMNVEV (reference sequence). Trimming left V 5 bases short and J 5 bases short, with 7 bases between. The CDR3: CASSGRHNEQFF. CDR3 DNA: TGTGCCAGCAGTGGTCGACACAATGAGCAGTTCTTC.

CDR3 sequence (DNA): TGTGCCAGCAGCGCCATGAACACTGAAGCTTTCTTT. Encoded protein: CASSAMNTEAFF. This chain links TRBV7-9 with TRBJ1-1; no clear D. V lost 5 bases, J lost 0 bases, and 4 bases lay in between. CDR1 SEHNR and CDR2 FQNEAQ come from the germline V gene (reference sequence). This CDR3 is built from 12 residues.

The CDR3 sequence: CASSSAIREGSYEQYF. In nucleotides, the CDR3 is TGTGCCAGCAGCTCGGCGATTCGGGAAGGGTCCTACGAGCAGTACTTC. The rearrangement links TRBV14 to TRBJ2-7; maybe TRBD2 (5 bases). The length of the CDR3 is 16 residues. From germline, CDR1 is SGHDN and CDR2 FVKESK. V lost 5 bases, J lost 1 base, and 18 bases lay in between.

V is TRBV29-1 and J is TRBJ2-1, with D perhaps assigned TRBD1 or TRBD2 (5 bases each). Germline CDR1 reads SQVTM; CDR2 reads ANQGSEA. The V gene lost 5 bases and the J gene lost 0 bases, with 11 bases spanning the gap. The CDR3 length is 14 residues. The CDR3 nucleotides read TGCAGCGTTTCCGGGGCGAGCTCCTACAATGAGCAGTTCTTC. Translation gives CSVSGASSYNEQFF.

This chain joins TRBV4-1 and TRBJ2-1, with D possibly TRBD2 on 5 matching bases. V was shortened by 2 bases and J by 6 bases, with 8 bases between the two germline ends. Per germline, CDR1 MGHRA and CDR2 YSYEKL. CDR3 length equals 13 residues. CDR3: CASSQSGVNEQFF. In DNA form, the CDR3 reads TGCGCCAGCAGCCAAAGCGGCGTCAATGAGCAGTTCTTC.

The genes are TRBV7-6 and TRBJ2-7, with D tentatively TRBD2 (6 bases). Germline CDR1 is SGHVS and CDR2 is FNYEAQ. This CDR3 contains 16 residues. V lost 1 base and J lost 5, with 18 bases in between. In nucleotides, the CDR3 is TGTGCCAGCAGCTTAGTTTTCGGGGGAAGTGTCCACGAGCAGTACTTC. It codes for CASSLVFGGSVHEQYF. The whole variable domain, remainder taken from reference TRBV7-6 and TRBJ2-7, is GAGVSQSPRYKVTKRGQDVALRCDPISGHVSLYWYRQALGQGPEFLTYFNYEAQQDKSGLPNDRFSAERPEGSISTLTIQRTEQRDSAMYRCASSLVFGGSVHEQYFGPGTRLTVT.